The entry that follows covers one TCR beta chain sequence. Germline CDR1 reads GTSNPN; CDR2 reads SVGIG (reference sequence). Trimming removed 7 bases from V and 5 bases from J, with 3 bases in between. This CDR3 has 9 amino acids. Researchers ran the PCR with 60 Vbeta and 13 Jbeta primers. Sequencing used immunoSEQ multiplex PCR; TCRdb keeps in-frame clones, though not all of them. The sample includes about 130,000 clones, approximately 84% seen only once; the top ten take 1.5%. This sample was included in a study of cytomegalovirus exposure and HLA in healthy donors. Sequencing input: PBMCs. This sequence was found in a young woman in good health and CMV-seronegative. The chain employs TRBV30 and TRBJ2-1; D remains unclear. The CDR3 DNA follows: TGTGCCTCTGACAATGAGCAGTTCTTC. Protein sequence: CASDNEQFF.